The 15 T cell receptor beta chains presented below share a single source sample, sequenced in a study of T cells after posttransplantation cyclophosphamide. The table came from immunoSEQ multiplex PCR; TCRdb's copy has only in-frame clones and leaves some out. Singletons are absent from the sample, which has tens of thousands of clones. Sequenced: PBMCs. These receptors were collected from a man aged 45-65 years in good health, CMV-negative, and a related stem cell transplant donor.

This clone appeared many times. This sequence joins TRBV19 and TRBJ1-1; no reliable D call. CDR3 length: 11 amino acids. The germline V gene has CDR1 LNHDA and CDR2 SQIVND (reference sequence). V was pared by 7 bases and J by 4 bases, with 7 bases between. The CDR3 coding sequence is TGTGCCAGTATGCGGTCCACTGAAGCTTTCTTT. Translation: CASMRSTEAFF.

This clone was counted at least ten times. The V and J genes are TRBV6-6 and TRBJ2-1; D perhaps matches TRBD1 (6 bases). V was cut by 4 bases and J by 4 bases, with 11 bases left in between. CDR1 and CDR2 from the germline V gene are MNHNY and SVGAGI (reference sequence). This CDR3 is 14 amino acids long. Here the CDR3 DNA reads TGTGCCAGCAGTTGGACACAGGGATACAATGAGCAGTTCTTC. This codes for CASSWTQGYNEQFF.

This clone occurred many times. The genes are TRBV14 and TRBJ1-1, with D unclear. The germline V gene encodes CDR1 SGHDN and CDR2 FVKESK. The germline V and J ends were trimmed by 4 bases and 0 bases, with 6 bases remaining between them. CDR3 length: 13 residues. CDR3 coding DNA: TGTGCCAGCAGCCTCGGGATGAACACTGAAGCTTTCTTT. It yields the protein CASSLGMNTEAFF.

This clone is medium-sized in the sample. The CDR3 is CASSIGQGIGQPQHF. CDR3 coding DNA: TGTGCCAGTAGTATTGGGCAGGGCATTGGACAGCCCCAGCATTTT. The chain is built from TRBV19 and TRBJ1-5, with D possibly matching TRBD1 (5 bases). The length of the CDR3 is 15 residues. Between the trimmed V and J ends, which lost 3 bases and 7 bases, there was a span of 16 bases. The V gene's germline CDR1 is LNHDA and CDR2 SQIVND (reference sequence).

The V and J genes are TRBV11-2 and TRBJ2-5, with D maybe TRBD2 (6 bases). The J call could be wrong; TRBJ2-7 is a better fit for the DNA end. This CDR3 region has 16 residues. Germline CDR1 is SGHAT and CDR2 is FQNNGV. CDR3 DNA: TGTGCCAGCAGCTTAGGCTACGGCGGGGAAAACTACGAGCAGTACTTC. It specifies CASSLGYGGENYEQYF.

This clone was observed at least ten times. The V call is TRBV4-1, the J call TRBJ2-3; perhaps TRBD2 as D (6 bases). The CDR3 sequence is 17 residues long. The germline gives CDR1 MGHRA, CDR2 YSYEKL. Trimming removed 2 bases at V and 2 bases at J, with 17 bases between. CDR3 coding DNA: TGCGCCAGCAGCCAAAAGCCAGCGGGTCTCTCCACAGATACGCAGTATTTT. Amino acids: CASSQKPAGLSTDTQYF.

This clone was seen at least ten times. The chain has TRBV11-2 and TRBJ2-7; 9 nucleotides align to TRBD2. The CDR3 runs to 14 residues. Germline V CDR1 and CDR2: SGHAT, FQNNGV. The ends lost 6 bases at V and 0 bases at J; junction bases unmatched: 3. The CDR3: CASRRAGGSYEQYF. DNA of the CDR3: TGTGCCAGCAGAAGAGCGGGAGGCTCCTACGAGCAGTACTTC.

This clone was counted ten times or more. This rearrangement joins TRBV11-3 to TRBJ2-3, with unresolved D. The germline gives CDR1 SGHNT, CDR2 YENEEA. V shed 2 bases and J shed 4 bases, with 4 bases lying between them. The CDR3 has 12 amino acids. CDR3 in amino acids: CASSLYPDTQYF. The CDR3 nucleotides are TGTGCCAGCAGCTTATATCCAGATACGCAGTATTTT.

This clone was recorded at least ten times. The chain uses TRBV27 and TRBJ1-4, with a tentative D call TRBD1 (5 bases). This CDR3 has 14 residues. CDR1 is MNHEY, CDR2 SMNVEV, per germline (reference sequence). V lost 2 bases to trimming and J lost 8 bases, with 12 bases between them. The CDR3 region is CASSLGWGAEKLFF. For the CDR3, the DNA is TGTGCCAGCAGTTTAGGTTGGGGCGCCGAAAAACTGTTTTTT.

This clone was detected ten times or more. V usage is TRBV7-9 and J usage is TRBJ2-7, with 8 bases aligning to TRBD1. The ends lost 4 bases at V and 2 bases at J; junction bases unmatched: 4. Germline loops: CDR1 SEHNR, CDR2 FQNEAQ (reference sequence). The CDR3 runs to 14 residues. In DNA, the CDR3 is TGTGCCAGCAGCTACTGGACAGGGCCCTACGAGCAGTACTTC. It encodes CASSYWTGPYEQYF.

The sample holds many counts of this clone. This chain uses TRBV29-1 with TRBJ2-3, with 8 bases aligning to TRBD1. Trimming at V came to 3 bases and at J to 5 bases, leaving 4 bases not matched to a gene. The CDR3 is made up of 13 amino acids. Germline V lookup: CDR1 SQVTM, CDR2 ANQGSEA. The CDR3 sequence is CSVDRRGLDTQYF. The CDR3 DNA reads TGCAGCGTTGATCGCAGGGGGCTAGATACGCAGTATTTT.

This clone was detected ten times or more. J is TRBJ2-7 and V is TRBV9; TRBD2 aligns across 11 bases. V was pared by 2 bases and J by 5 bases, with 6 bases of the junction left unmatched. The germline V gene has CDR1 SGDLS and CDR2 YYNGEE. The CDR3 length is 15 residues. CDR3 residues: CASSVSSGRSHEQYF. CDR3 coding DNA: TGTGCCAGCAGCGTCTCTAGCGGGAGGTCCCACGAGCAGTACTTC.

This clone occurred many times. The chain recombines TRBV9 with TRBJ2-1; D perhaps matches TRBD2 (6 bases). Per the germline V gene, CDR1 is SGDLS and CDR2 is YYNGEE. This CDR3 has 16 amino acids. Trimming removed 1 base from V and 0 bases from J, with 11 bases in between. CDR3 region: CASSVQAGSSYNEQFF. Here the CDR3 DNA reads TGTGCCAGCAGCGTACAAGCGGGCAGCTCCTACAATGAGCAGTTCTTC.

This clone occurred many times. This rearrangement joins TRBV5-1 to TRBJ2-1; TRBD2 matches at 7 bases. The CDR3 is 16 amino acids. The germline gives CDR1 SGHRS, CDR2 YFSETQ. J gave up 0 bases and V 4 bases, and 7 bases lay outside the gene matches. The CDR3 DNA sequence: TGCGCCAGCAGCGACCCAGCGGGGTTCTCCTACAATGAGCAGTTCTTC. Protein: CASSDPAGFSYNEQFF.

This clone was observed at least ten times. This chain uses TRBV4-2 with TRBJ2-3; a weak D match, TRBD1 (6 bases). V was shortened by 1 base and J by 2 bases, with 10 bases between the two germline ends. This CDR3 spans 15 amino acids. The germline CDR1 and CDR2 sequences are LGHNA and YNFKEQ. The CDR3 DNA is TGTGCCAGCAGCCAAGGGGACAAAGACACAGATACGCAGTATTTT. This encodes CASSQGDKDTDTQYF.